This entry lists 16 T cell receptor beta chains sequenced from one sample in a study of cytomegalovirus exposure and HLA in healthy donors. Vbeta (60) and Jbeta (13) primers were used in the PCR. Method: immunoSEQ multiplex PCR; TCRdb's copy keeps in-frame clones and lacks some. Altogether 60,000 to 70,000 clones are present, approximately 71% being singletons, with the ten largest covering 25%. The sequencing sample was made of PBMCs. Receptors were obtained from a man aged 45 to 65 in good health and CMV-seropositive.

The J gene is TRBJ2-7, the V gene TRBV28; D possibly corresponds to TRBD2 (7 bases). Germline V gene data show CDR1 as MDHEN and CDR2 as SYDVKM. The CDR3 totals 14 residues. Deletions cut 2 bases from V and 5 bases from J, with 13 bases between. CDR3 amino acids: CASSLGGAQDEQYF. CDR3 coding DNA: TGTGCCAGCAGTTTAGGGGGGGCGCAGGACGAGCAGTACTTC.

The chain is built from TRBV4-1 and TRBJ2-1, with D tentatively TRBD1 (6 bases). CDR3 length: 16 amino acids. The V gene lost 0 bases and the J gene lost 4 bases, with 13 bases spanning the gap. Germline V gives CDR1 MGHRA, CDR2 YSYEKL. This CDR3 is CASSQEGHQPYNEQFF. In nucleotides, the CDR3 is TGCGCCAGCAGCCAAGAGGGACACCAGCCTTACAATGAGCAGTTCTTC.

This clone is a singleton in its sample. The V call is TRBV25-1, the J call TRBJ1-1; D unresolved. Trimming left V 5 bases short and J 6 bases short, with 13 bases between. Germline-derived CDR1 and CDR2 are MGHDK and SYGVNS. The CDR3 runs 13 residues. The CDR3 protein is CASSRAGRAEAFF. CDR3 DNA sequence: TGTGCCAGCAGTCGGGCGGGAAGGGCTGAAGCTTTCTTT.

J is TRBJ1-5 and V is TRBV9, with 8 bases aligning to TRBD1. CDR1 and CDR2 (germline): SGDLS, YYNGEE. The CDR3 covers 14 residues. V lost 3 bases to trimming and J lost 4 bases; unmatched junction nucleotides: 3. CDR3 sequence reads: CASSAGQGNQPQHF. In DNA form, the CDR3 reads TGTGCCAGCAGCGCAGGACAGGGAAATCAGCCCCAGCATTTT.

The rearrangement uses TRBV6-4 and TRBJ2-2; 12 bases map to TRBD1. Germline CDR1 is MRHNA and CDR2 is SNTAGT. Unmatched junction bases numbered 7, after V lost 8 bases and J lost 3 bases. This CDR3 comprises 16 residues. The CDR3 region is CASRTGTGGDTGELFF. Written as DNA, the CDR3 is TGTGCCAGCCGAACCGGGACAGGGGGCGACACCGGGGAGCTGTTTTTT.

The chain recombines TRBV30 with TRBJ1-6; 8 bases are a match to TRBD1. The ends lost 3 bases at V and 5 bases at J; junction bases unmatched: 9. CDR3 length equals 16 residues. Germline assignment: CDR1 GTSNPN and CDR2 SVGIG (reference sequence). The CDR3 loop reads CAWRGGQVPDNSPLHF. The CDR3 DNA reads TGTGCCTGGAGGGGGGGACAGGTCCCTGATAATTCACCCCTCCACTTT.

V is TRBV15 and J is TRBJ1-3; TRBD1 aligns across 7 bases. The ends lost 5 bases at V and 4 bases at J; junction bases unmatched: 5. The CDR3 is 14 residues long. Germline CDR1 and CDR2: LNHNV and YYDKDF (reference sequence). CDR3 amino acids: CATSRRDRGNTIYF. As DNA, the CDR3 is TGTGCCACCAGCCGCCGGGACAGAGGAAACACCATATATTTT. Complete variable domain (other parts from reference TRBV15 and TRBJ1-3): DAMVIQNPRYQVTQFGKPVTLSCSQTLNHNVMYWYQQKSSQAPKLLFHYYDKDFNNEADTPDNFQSRRPNTSFCFLDIRSPGLGDTAMYLCATSRRDRGNTIYFGEGSWLTVV.

This chain links TRBV5-4 with TRBJ2-5; tentatively, D is TRBD2 (6 bases). The ends were cut back, 4 bases at V and 3 bases at J, with 10 bases in the middle. The CDR3 is 13 amino acids. The germline CDR1 and CDR2 sequences are SGHNT and YYREEE (reference sequence). The CDR3 nucleotides read TGTGCCAGCAGCCATTCGGGGGAAGAGACCCAGTACTTC. Translation gives CASSHSGEETQYF.

This chain uses TRBV7-8 with TRBJ1-2, with 8 bases lining up with TRBD1. Germline values: CDR1 SGHVS, CDR2 FQNEAQ. This CDR3 has 17 residues. V gave up 5 bases and J gave up 8 bases; unmatched junction bases: 19. This CDR3 is CASSLGTGGSRLFGYTF. The CDR3, as DNA: TGTGCCAGCAGCCTCGGGACAGGCGGTTCGAGGTTATTCGGCTACACCTTC.

This clone has more than one count but fewer than ten. The chain is built from TRBV28 and TRBJ2-3; D not certain. The CDR3 length is 14 residues. CDR1 and CDR2 (germline): MDHEN, SYDVKM. The V gene lost 5 bases and the J gene lost 2 bases, with 11 bases spanning the gap. CDR3 protein: CASSPSKITDTQYF. The CDR3 nucleotides are TGTGCCAGCAGTCCCTCTAAGATCACAGATACGCAGTATTTT.

V and J are TRBV7-6 and TRBJ1-4, with 9 bases identical to TRBD1. CDR1 is SGHVS, CDR2 FNYEAQ, per germline. CDR3 length: 14 residues. With 6 bases clipped from V and 8 bases from J, the junction kept 7 bases outside the gene matches. The CDR3 nucleotides read TGTGCCAGCAGAGGGACAGGGATCGAGGAAAAACTGTTTTTT. This translates into CASRGTGIEEKLFF.

The V call is TRBV9, the J call TRBJ2-7, with D possibly being TRBD2 (6 bases). CDR3 size: 14 residues. V was shortened by 0 bases and J by 4 bases, with 11 bases between the two germline ends. The V gene's germline CDR1 is SGDLS and CDR2 YYNGEE. CDR3 coding DNA: TGTGCCAGCAGCGTAGGGGGGGTAGCGTACGAGCAGTACTTC. It is translated as CASSVGGVAYEQYF.

This rearrangement joins TRBV7-2 to TRBJ2-7; 8 bases agree with TRBD2. The length of the CDR3 is 14 residues. The ends lost 1 base at V and 1 base at J; junction bases unmatched: 0. CDR1 and CDR2 (germline): SGHTA, FQGNSA. CDR3 coding DNA: TGTGCCAGCAGCTTAGTAGCGGGGTCCTACGAGCAGTACTTC. Protein sequence: CASSLVAGSYEQYF.

In this sample, this clone turned up a few times. The chain couples TRBV28 to TRBJ1-5; TRBD1 matches 9 bases. The CDR3 runs to 16 residues. From germline, CDR1 is MDHEN and CDR2 SYDVKM. Trimming cost V 6 bases and J 2 bases; bases outside gene matches: 8. The CDR3 spells CASRSTGGIGNQPQHF. The CDR3, as DNA: TGTGCCAGCAGGTCGACAGGGGGAATCGGCAATCAGCCCCAGCATTTT.

The chain has TRBV5-4 and TRBJ2-6; 9 bases match TRBD1. This CDR3 has 19 residues. Germline lookup yields CDR1 SGHNT and CDR2 YYREEE (reference sequence). V was pared by 3 bases and J by 4 bases, with 14 bases of the junction left unmatched. CDR3 in DNA: TGTGCCAGCAGCTCTTTAAGGGGACAGGGTACTCCCGGGGCCAACGTCCTGACTTTC. This codes for CASSSLRGQGTPGANVLTF.

The rearrangement uses TRBV18 and TRBJ1-2, with D maybe TRBD1 (5 bases). The CDR3 loop spans 14 amino acids. Per the germline V gene, CDR1 is KGHSH and CDR2 is LQKENI. V gave up 2 bases and J gave up 3 bases, with 10 bases separating them. DNA for the CDR3: TGTGCCAGCTCACCAATAGGGGCCGACTATGGCTACACCTTC. It yields the protein CASSPIGADYGYTF.